The table lists the clone carrying this TCR beta chain with many counts. Its antigen is unknown. The data were taken from a study of breast tumors, draining lymph nodes, adjacent tissues. Broader study findings: Luminal-like breast cancer showed significantly greater tumor-nontumor repertoire similarity than basal-like breast cancer did. Tumors had less TCR diversity than lymph nodes, more than nontumor tissue. Data fit most tumor T cells coming from lymph node, expanding in tumor. The lymph node origin of tumor T cells was framed as consistent with a hypothesis, not demonstrated.

Axillary draining lymph nodes of breast cancer patients supplied the node samples. TCRdb ran MiXCR on the multiplex PCR reads and lists one entry per CDR3 protein. The table shows 200,000 or so distinct CDR3 sequences, with roughly 31% occurring only once. What was sequenced was axillary lymph node tissue. This TCR was sampled from a female donor with breast cancer. Some clones in this sample may be carry-over from other donors' samples.

The CDR3 loop is CASSLVETQYF. The CDR3, as DNA: TGCGCCAGCAGCTTGGTGGAGACCCAGTACTTC. The gene calls are TRBV5-1 and TRBJ2-5; unclear D gene. Germline V CDR1 and CDR2: SGHRS, YFSETQ. This CDR3 is 11 amino acids long. V shed 0 bases and J shed 5 bases, with 2 bases lying between them. The full variable domain, in which reference TRBV5-1 and TRBJ2-5 provide the parts outside the CDR3, is KAGVTQTPRYLIKTRGQQVTLSCSPISGHRSVSWYQQTPGQGLQFLFEYFSETQRNKGNFPGRFSGRQFSNSRSEMNVSTLELGDSALYLCASSLVETQYFGPGTRLLVL.